These 30 T cell receptor beta chains share one sample of origin, sequenced in a study of T cell responses to AZD1222 COVID-19 vaccine. This table comes from immunoSEQ multiplex PCR, and its TCRdb copy is limited to in-frame clones, with some not included. The sample includes 95,000 to 150,000 clones, over 80% of them seen just once. Sequences were derived from peripheral blood, sampled on day 0 of AZD1222 vaccination. Receptor source: an adult in good health.

V usage is TRBV6-6 and J usage is TRBJ1-1; no clear D. The CDR3 totals 14 residues. Per germline, CDR1 MNHNY and CDR2 SVGAGI (reference sequence). The V end lost 6 bases, the J end lost 0 bases, and 11 bases lay between the germline ends. CDR3 sequence reads: CASSQIALNTEAFF. Here the CDR3 DNA reads TGTGCCAGCAGCCAAATAGCCCTGAACACTGAAGCTTTCTTT.

The rearrangement links TRBV2 to TRBJ1-2; possible D gene TRBD1, 6 bases. In germline, CDR1 is SNHLY, CDR2 FYNNEI. The CDR3 length is 14 residues. V lost 3 bases and J 4 bases, leaving 12 bases between the germline ends. The CDR3 DNA is TGTGCCAGCAGTGACTGGACAGTCAGCTATGGCTACACCTTC. Its protein is CASSDWTVSYGYTF.

The rearrangement links TRBV14 to TRBJ1-6, with unresolved D. This CDR3 spans 15 amino acids. CDR1 is SGHDN, CDR2 FVKESK, per germline. V lost 2 bases, J lost 7 bases, and 12 bases lay in between. The CDR3 is CASSQLTALNSPLHF. As DNA, the CDR3 is TGTGCCAGCAGCCAACTTACGGCCCTAAATTCACCCCTCCACTTT.

This clone was recorded only once. The chain employs TRBV4-1 and TRBJ2-7, with 8 bases fitting TRBD1. V was clipped by 0 bases and J by 4 bases; unmatched bases: 8. CDR1 MGHRA and CDR2 YSYEKL come from the germline V gene. CDR3 size: 16 residues. The CDR3 region has the DNA TGCGCCAGCAGCCAAGAGTCGGGAGACAGGGGATACGAGCAGTACTTC. Its protein product is CASSQESGDRGYEQYF.

CDR3 amino acids: CASSQLAGSYNEQFF. The CDR3 DNA reads TGTGCCAGCAGCCAGCTAGCGGGCAGCTACAATGAGCAGTTCTTC. This chain links TRBV3-1 (or the pseudogene TRBV3-2) with TRBJ2-1, with 8 nucleotides matching TRBD2. This CDR3 has 15 residues. CDR1 and CDR2 (germline): LGHDT, YNNKEL (reference sequence). J lost 3 bases, V lost 3 bases, and 4 bases had no gene match.

This clone has more than one count but fewer than ten. The chain couples TRBV3-1 (or the pseudogene TRBV3-2) to TRBJ2-1; D is perhaps TRBD2 (7 bases). Germline lookup yields CDR1 LGHDT and CDR2 YNNKEL (reference sequence). The V gene lost 0 bases and the J gene lost 10 bases, with 22 bases spanning the gap. This CDR3 has 17 residues. CDR3 in DNA: TGTGCCAGCAGCCAAGATTCCAGAGGGGGGGCCACTCGGGAGCAGTTCTTC. It yields the protein CASSQDSRGGATREQFF.

V gene TRBV6-2 or TRBV6-3 combines with J gene TRBJ1-5, with D possibly TRBD1 on 6 matching bases. Trimming shortened V by 6 bases and J by 0 bases, and 15 bases separated the two germline ends. This CDR3 is 16 amino acids long. CDR1 is MNHEY, CDR2 SVGEGT, per germline. The chain's CDR3 is CASSFPQGHSNQPQHF. CDR3 DNA: TGTGCCAGCAGCTTCCCCCAGGGACATAGCAATCAGCCCCAGCATTTT.

V and J are TRBV5-4 and TRBJ2-1; either TRBD1 or TRBD2 may fit D (5 bases each). Per the germline V gene, CDR1 is SGHNT and CDR2 is YYREEE (reference sequence). The V end was cut by 3 bases, the J end by 8 bases, with 18 bases between. CDR3 length: 15 residues. The CDR3 nucleotides are TGTGCCAGCAGCTCAGACCGGGACCTCAGAGATGAGCAGTTCTTC. This encodes CASSSDRDLRDEQFF.

This chain links TRBV11-2 with TRBJ2-7; unclear D gene. The CDR3 consists of 13 residues. V gave up 5 bases and J gave up 2 bases, with 10 bases separating them. Germline CDR1 and CDR2: SGHAT and FQNNGV. The CDR3 nucleotides read TGTGCCAGCAGCCTCATCGTGACCTACGAGCAGTACTTC. Its translation: CASSLIVTYEQYF.

The sample holds one count of this clone. J is TRBJ2-3 and V is TRBV28; maybe TRBD1 (5 bases). V was shortened by 4 bases and J by 4 bases, with 12 bases between the two germline ends. Per the germline V gene, CDR1 is MDHEN and CDR2 is SYDVKM. The CDR3 is 14 amino acids. The CDR3 protein is CASSSQGFADTQYF. The CDR3 DNA sequence: TGTGCCAGCAGTTCGCAGGGTTTCGCAGATACGCAGTATTTT.

The rearrangement uses TRBV6-5 and TRBJ1-1, with TRBD1 as a possible D gene (6 bases). V gave up 5 bases and J gave up 3 bases, with 16 bases separating them. CDR3 size: 15 residues. Germline loops: CDR1 MNHEY, CDR2 SVGAGI. The CDR3 spells CASSHPRGWDTEAFF. CDR3 DNA: TGTGCCAGCAGTCACCCGAGGGGGTGGGACACTGAAGCTTTCTTT.

The chain has TRBV11-2 and TRBJ1-3; tentatively, D is TRBD1 (6 bases). CDR1 SGHAT and CDR2 FQNNGV come from the germline V gene. Trimming pared 6 bases from V and 4 bases from J, leaving 16 bases between. CDR3 length equals 15 residues. CDR3: CASSHIRGTGNTIYF. As DNA, the CDR3 is TGTGCCAGCAGTCACATAAGGGGGACAGGAAACACCATATATTTT.

V gene TRBV4-3 combines with J gene TRBJ2-5; 7 nucleotides line up with TRBD1. The V segment lost 0 bases and the J segment 5 bases; nucleotides outside the gene matches: 12. This CDR3 has 17 amino acids. Per the germline V gene, CDR1 is LGHNA and CDR2 is YSLEER. The CDR3 spells CASSQDGGKGGGETQYF. The CDR3 DNA is TGCGCCAGCAGCCAAGATGGGGGCAAAGGGGGCGGTGAGACCCAGTACTTC.

The chain uses TRBV5-1 and TRBJ1-4; D remains unclear. The CDR3 extends over 16 amino acids. Germline loops: CDR1 SGHRS, CDR2 YFSETQ. V was clipped by 4 bases and J by 3 bases, with 16 bases between them. The DNA of the CDR3 is TGCGCCAGCAGCCCCGCGTTAGGTATTTCTAATGAAAAACTGTTTTTT. Its protein product is CASSPALGISNEKLFF.

The chain is built from TRBV27 and TRBJ1-6; tentative D call: TRBD1 (5 bases). Looked up from germline, CDR1 is MNHEY and CDR2 is SMNVEV (reference sequence). The length of the CDR3 is 15 residues. V lost 5 bases and J 5 bases, leaving 13 bases between the germline ends. The DNA for the CDR3 is TGTGCCAGCAGTCCTCGACAGAAGAATAATTCACCCCTCCACTTT. Protein product: CASSPRQKNNSPLHF.

This chain uses TRBV7-9 with TRBJ1-4; D gene unclear. The CDR3 sequence is 15 residues long. V was pared by 2 bases and J by 8 bases, with 15 bases between. The germline gives CDR1 SEHNR, CDR2 FQNEAQ (reference sequence). The CDR3 spells CASSLIWDKLEKLFF. CDR3 nucleotide sequence: TGTGCCAGCAGCTTAATTTGGGATAAACTGGAAAAACTGTTTTTT.

This rearrangement joins TRBV5-8 to TRBJ2-2, with D tentatively TRBD1 or TRBD2 (5 bases each). The CDR3 is 14 residues long. CDR1 is SGHTS and CDR2 is YDEGEE in the germline V gene. V lost 7 bases and J 6 bases, leaving 16 bases between the germline ends. As DNA, the CDR3 is TGTGCCAGCGAGGCCGGGACGGGTCCCGGGGAGCTGTTTTTT. Its protein is CASEAGTGPGELFF.

This sequence joins TRBV7-9 and TRBJ1-2; D gene ambiguous. The CDR3 is 14 residues long. Germline V gene sequence: CDR1 SEHNR, CDR2 FQNEAQ (reference sequence). The V gene lost 5 bases and the J gene lost 5 bases, with 15 bases spanning the gap. The CDR3 nucleotides read TGTGCCAGCAGCCTTGGATCTCCGGCTTATGGCTACACCTTC. Residues: CASSLGSPAYGYTF.

The V call is TRBV4-3, the J call TRBJ1-4; D remains unclear. The CDR3 has 15 residues. The germline gives CDR1 LGHNA, CDR2 YSLEER. Trimming took 6 bases from V and 8 from J, leaving 19 bases between them. The CDR3 reads CASSPVGGTGEKLFF. The DNA for the CDR3 is TGCGCCAGCAGTCCAGTCGGTGGTACTGGGGAAAAACTGTTTTTT.

The rearrangement joins TRBV5-5 to TRBJ2-1; 9 positions match TRBD1. The CDR3 runs to 16 residues. V was pared by 4 bases and J by 4 bases, with 9 bases of the junction left unmatched. CDR1 is SGHKS, CDR2 YYEKEE, per germline (reference sequence). The CDR3 reads CASSGSVGQGYNEQFF. The CDR3 bases are TGTGCCAGCAGCGGGAGTGTGGGACAGGGATACAATGAGCAGTTCTTC.

This rearrangement joins TRBV4-1 to TRBJ2-7; the match to TRBD1 covers 7 bases. Germline CDR1 and CDR2: MGHRA and YSYEKL. The CDR3 totals 17 residues. The V segment lost 1 base and the J segment 1 base; nucleotides outside the gene matches: 10. CDR3 amino acids: CASSQVPTGSSSYEQYF. The CDR3 region has the DNA TGCGCCAGCAGCCAAGTGCCGACAGGGTCAAGTTCCTACGAGCAGTACTTC.

The CDR3 sequence is CASSVQTSTTGNQPQHF. The CDR3 nucleotides read TGTGCCAGCAGCGTCCAAACCTCCACAACGGGCAATCAGCCCCAGCATTTT. V is TRBV11-3 and J is TRBJ1-5; D not resolved. There are 17 residues in the CDR3. V lost 5 bases and J lost 2, with 19 bases in between. The germline CDR1 and CDR2 sequences are SGHNT and YENEEA.

This sequence joins TRBV20-1 and TRBJ2-3; the D is unclear. The CDR3 sequence is 10 residues long. Germline values: CDR1 DFQATT, CDR2 SNEGSKA (reference sequence). CDR3 in DNA: TGCAAGCCCAATCGAGATACGCAGTATTTT. It specifies CKPNRDTQYF.

The rearrangement uses TRBV7-9 and TRBJ2-5; tentatively, D is TRBD1 or TRBD2 (5 bases each). Trimming took 7 bases from V and 5 from J, leaving 20 bases between them. The CDR3 has 15 amino acids. Germline V gives CDR1 SEHNR, CDR2 FQNEAQ (reference sequence). The CDR3 sequence: CASIFLSGLEETQYF. The CDR3 DNA is TGTGCCAGCATCTTCCTTTCGGGGCTCGAGGAGACCCAGTACTTC.

The rearrangement uses TRBV5-6 and TRBJ1-1; 10 positions match TRBD1. This CDR3 is built from 18 residues. After removal of 4 bases from V and 1 base from J, the junction contained 13 bases not matched to a gene. Germline CDR1 is SGHDT and CDR2 is YYEEEE. CDR3 coding DNA: TGTGCCAGCAGCCTCTGGACAGGGGGTCTTCTTGGGAACACTGAAGCTTTCTTT. Its translation is CASSLWTGGLLGNTEAFF.

The chain links TRBV9 to TRBJ2-5; 8 bases are a match to TRBD1. CDR1 and CDR2 from the germline V gene are SGDLS and YYNGEE. V shed 0 bases and J 1 base; nucleotides not matched to a gene: 5. The CDR3 sequence is 16 residues long. The CDR3 spells CASSVGTTGGQETQYF. For the CDR3, the DNA is TGTGCCAGCAGCGTAGGAACAACAGGGGGCCAAGAGACCCAGTACTTC.

The chain couples TRBV11-2 to TRBJ2-3; D remains ambiguous. Between the trimmed V and J ends, which lost 1 base and 5 bases, there was a span of 7 bases. Germline lookup yields CDR1 SGHAT and CDR2 FQNNGV. This CDR3 comprises 13 residues. CDR3 DNA sequence: TGTGCCAGCAGCTTAGGGTCAGTAGATACGCAGTATTTT. Its protein product is CASSLGSVDTQYF.

The V and J genes are TRBV7-2 and TRBJ1-5; D perhaps matches TRBD1 (5 bases). CDR1 is SGHTA and CDR2 is FQGNSA in the germline V gene. V dropped 5 bases and J dropped 7 bases, with 12 bases sitting between them. This CDR3 has 13 amino acids. The CDR3 DNA reads TGTGCCAGCAGCCGACTTGGGGGGCAGCCCCAGCATTTT. Protein: CASSRLGGQPQHF.

The chain couples TRBV5-4 to TRBJ2-1; weak D call: TRBD2 (6 bases). The CDR3 is made up of 12 amino acids. Germline CDR1 and CDR2: SGHNT and YYREEE (reference sequence). The CDR3 nucleotides read TGTCCTACCCGGGGGATGGTGGATGAGCAGTTCTTC. Protein sequence: CPTRGMVDEQFF.

This sequence joins TRBV7-2 and TRBJ2-1, with 7 bases that match TRBD2. The CDR3 contains 17 residues. Germline CDR1 and CDR2: SGHTA and FQGNSA. Losses at the gene ends were 2 bases for V and 8 bases for J; bases not matched to a gene: 15. This CDR3 reads CASSLIITDLAADEQFF. The DNA of the CDR3 is TGTGCCAGCAGCTTAATTATTACGGACCTAGCGGCCGATGAGCAGTTCTTC.